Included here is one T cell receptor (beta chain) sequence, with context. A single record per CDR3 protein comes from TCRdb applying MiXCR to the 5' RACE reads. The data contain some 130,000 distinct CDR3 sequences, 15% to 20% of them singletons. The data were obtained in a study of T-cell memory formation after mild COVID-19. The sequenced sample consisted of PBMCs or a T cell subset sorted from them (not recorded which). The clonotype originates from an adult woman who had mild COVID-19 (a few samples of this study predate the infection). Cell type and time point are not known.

The CDR3 DNA follows: TGTGCCAGCAGTTACTCGGGGTACCCGGGGAGGGCCGGGGAGCTGTTTTTT. It yields the protein CASSYSGYPGRAGELFF. This rearrangement joins TRBV6-5 to TRBJ2-2; TRBD2 matches 7 bases. The CDR3 extends over 17 amino acids. In germline, CDR1 is MNHEY, CDR2 SVGAGI. Losses at the gene ends were 0 bases for V and 6 bases for J; bases not matched to a gene: 10.